This record covers a single T cell receptor (beta chain). Antigen: not known. Primers included in the PCR were 60 Vbeta and 13 Jbeta primers. TCRdb keeps only in-frame clones here, not all; method: immunoSEQ multiplex PCR. The top ten hold less than 3.5% of the sample, which has approximately 120,000 clones, over 15% seen once. The source of the sample is a study of cytomegalovirus exposure and HLA in healthy donors. General study results and limits: Later analysis identified a missense DCLRE1C variant that was linked to TCR beta V- and J-gene trimming.

CDR3 length: 13 residues. V shed 2 bases and J shed 6 bases, with 10 bases lying between them. Per germline, CDR1 WSHSY and CDR2 SAAADI. The chain has TRBV10-2 and TRBJ1-1; maybe TRBD1 (5 bases). This receptor was taken from a female donor in good health and CMV-seropositive. The sample was PBMCs. The CDR3 sequence is CASSEVGGAEAFF. CDR3 bases: TGCGCCAGCAGTGAGGTCGGAGGGGCTGAAGCTTTCTTT.